The T cell receptor beta chain described here comes from a study of T-cell memory formation after mild COVID-19. Study-wide results and caveats: Pre-infection memory harbored some responding clones, suggesting cross-reactive memory joined. Clones that contracted from day 15 to 85 had balanced CD4/CD8; later expanders were CD4+ biased.

Trimming removed 4 bases at V and 10 bases at J, with 10 bases between. Germline V CDR1 and CDR2: MNHEY, SVGAGI. The CDR3 is made up of 12 amino acids. This clonotype was seen at least ten times. Its antigen is not identified. After 5'RACE with constant-segment primers, TCR alpha and TCR beta cDNA libraries carrying sample barcodes and UMIs were obtained. TCRdb redid the calling of the 5' RACE reads with MiXCR, one entry per CDR3 protein. The table records fewer than 350,000 distinct CDR3 sequences, around 8% of them present only once. Material for sequencing was PBMCs or a T cell subset sorted from them (not recorded which). This sequence was found in a man younger than 30 who had mild COVID-19 (a few samples of this study predate the infection). Cell type and time point are not known. This chain connects TRBV6-5 to TRBJ1-4, with unresolved D. The CDR3 loop is CASSFGNGKLFF. The DNA of the CDR3 is TGTGCCAGCAGTTTCGGAAACGGAAAACTGTTTTTT.